The 6 T cell receptor beta chains below were found in one sample sequenced in a study of CXCR4 blockade with PD-1 therapy in pancreatic cancer. Clones were read by immunoSEQ multiplex PCR, and TCRdb kept only the in-frame ones, dropping some. The repertoire holds 2,000 to 3,000 clones, with 40% to 50% as singletons. Sequenced sample: tumor tissue. The source is a human donor with pancreatic ductal adenocarcinoma.

This clone appeared a few times. The genes are TRBV18 and TRBJ2-1; either TRBD1 or TRBD2 may supply D (5 bases each). Per the germline V gene, CDR1 is KGHSH and CDR2 is LQKENI. The CDR3 sequence is 15 residues long. V gave up 6 bases and J gave up 0 bases, with 12 bases separating them. CDR3 DNA sequence: TGTGCCAGCTCTGTCGGGGCGAGCTCCTACAATGAGCAGTTCTTC. Protein product: CASSVGASSYNEQFF.

The CDR3 spells CASSIGEMGSYEQYF. Written as DNA, the CDR3 is TGTGCCAGTAGTATCGGAGAGATGGGAAGCTACGAGCAGTACTTC. This rearrangement joins TRBV19 to TRBJ2-7; D not certain. V was pared by 3 bases and J by 3 bases, with 15 bases between. Germline V gene sequence: CDR1 LNHDA, CDR2 SQIVND (reference sequence). This CDR3 contains 15 residues.

The chain joins TRBV18 to TRBJ2-7, with D possibly matching TRBD1 (6 bases). The V gene lost 3 bases and the J gene lost 3 bases, with 9 bases spanning the gap. The CDR3 is 13 residues long. The germline gives CDR1 KGHSH, CDR2 LQKENI. As DNA, the CDR3 is TGTGCCAGCTCACCGGACAGTCACTACGAGCAGTACTTC. As protein: CASSPDSHYEQYF.

A few counts support this clone. The chain carries TRBV19 and TRBJ1-2, with no clear D. The CDR3 length is 13 residues. V dropped 4 bases and J dropped 6 bases, with 12 bases sitting between them. Germline V gene sequence: CDR1 LNHDA, CDR2 SQIVND (reference sequence). CDR3 DNA: TGTGCCAGTAGTAGAAATGCAGGCGATGGCTACACCTTC. Translation: CASSRNAGDGYTF. Full variable domain (outside the CDR3, taken from reference TRBV19 and TRBJ1-2): DGGITQSPKYLFRKEGQNVTLSCEQNLNHDAMYWYRQDPGQGLRLIYYSQIVNDFQKGDIAEGYSVSREKKESFPLTVTSAQKNPTAFYLCASSRNAGDGYTFGSGTRLTVV.

The J gene is TRBJ2-4, the V gene TRBV18; D may be TRBD1 (6 bases). Per the germline V gene, CDR1 is KGHSH and CDR2 is LQKENI. The CDR3 sequence is 16 residues long. V lost 0 bases and J lost 0, with 9 bases in between. As DNA, the CDR3 is TGTGCCAGCTCACCACCGAGGACAGTAGCCAAAAACATTCAGTACTTC. Translated, it gives CASSPPRTVAKNIQYF.

This clone was detected only a few times. The chain couples TRBV11-3 to TRBJ1-4, with D perhaps matching TRBD1 (6 bases). V dropped 3 bases and J dropped 7 bases, with 15 bases sitting between them. This CDR3 is built from 15 residues. The germline V gene encodes CDR1 SGHNT and CDR2 YENEEA. CDR3 nucleotide sequence: TGTGCCAGCAGCTTGTACAGGGATTCAGGTGAAAAACTGTTTTTT. The encoded protein is CASSLYRDSGEKLFF.